The clone carrying this T cell receptor (beta chain) was counted many times. This sample was taken from a study of regulatory T cells in long-lasting Graves disease. V lost 6 bases and J 9 bases, leaving 12 bases between the germline ends. The CDR3 is 13 amino acids. Germline lookup yields CDR1 MDHEN and CDR2 SYDVKM. Time point in this sample: persistent/refractory GD, antithyroid drugs over 5 years with positive TRAb. From RNA extracted from PBMCs, the TCR library was made. EDTA tubes held 8 to 10 milliliters of peripheral blood from each patient. Building of the TCR beta libraries involved iRepertoire HTBI primers and Arm-PCR of CDR3 regions. TCRdb passed the multiplex PCR reads through MiXCR, listing each CDR3 protein once. This sample has over 650,000 distinct CDR3 sequences, with roughly 30% found just once.

The origin of this receptor is a female donor with Graves disease. V is TRBV28 and J is TRBJ1-6; D is undetermined. This specimen was peripheral blood mononuclear cells (PBMCs), taken when the disease was refractory, from a patient treated with antithyroid drugs. The CDR3 loop reads CASRDSTTSPLHF. The CDR3 DNA reads TGTGCCAGCAGGGACTCCACGACTTCACCCCTCCACTTT.